A single sample is the source of the 21 T cell receptor beta chains below, sequenced in a study of blood T cell repertoires in COVID-19 (dated by TCRdb to between 2020 and 2021). The library was obtained by the immunoSEQ multiplex PCR assay. The source is immuneACCESS, and TCRdb retained only in-frame sequences with V and J called. Part of the clones is not carried over; for the studies checked, unresolved V genes explain less than half of this, and the remainder is unexplained. The sample has fewer than 200,000 clones on record, nearly 90% of them singletons. The ten largest clones add up to 20% to 25% of the sample. The specimen sequenced was peripheral blood. Receptors were obtained from a man in his 60s with active or convalescent COVID-19.

The V call is TRBV2, the J call TRBJ2-7, with 7 nucleotides matching TRBD2. With 5 bases clipped from V and 0 bases from J, the junction kept 7 bases outside the gene matches. Germline V CDR1 and CDR2: SNHLY, FYNNEI. The CDR3 covers 15 residues. The DNA for the CDR3 is TGTGCCAGCAGTAGGGAGGGGTCCTTCTCCTACGAGCAGTACTTC. Encoded protein: CASSREGSFSYEQYF. The complete variable domain, with remaining parts taken from reference TRBV2 and TRBJ2-7, reads EPEVTQTPSHQVTQMGQEVILRCVPISNHLYFYWYRQILGQKVEFLVSFYNNEISEKSEIFDDQFSVERPDGSNFTLKIRSTKLEDSAMYFCASSREGSFSYEQYFGPGTRLTVT.

This clone was picked up a small number of times. The rearrangement uses TRBV10-3 and TRBJ2-5, with 13 bases aligning to TRBD2. CDR3 length: 15 amino acids. V was pared by 8 bases and J by 5 bases, with 8 bases of the junction left unmatched. Per the germline V gene, CDR1 is ENHRY and CDR2 is SYGVKD. The CDR3 here is CAIPWTSGGVETQYF. CDR3 in DNA: TGTGCCATCCCCTGGACTAGCGGGGGAGTGGAGACCCAGTACTTC.

This clone was counted once. In DNA, the CDR3 is TGCAGTGCTAGTAGAGGATATAGCAATCAGCCCCAGCATTTT. Translated, it gives CSASRGYSNQPQHF. The V call is TRBV20-1, the J call TRBJ1-5; no reliable D call. The germline V and J ends were trimmed by 3 bases and 0 bases, with 9 bases remaining between them. This CDR3 spans 14 amino acids. CDR1 DFQATT and CDR2 SNEGSKA come from the germline V gene (reference sequence).

The chain joins TRBV4-1 to TRBJ2-7; 10 bases fit TRBD2. CDR1 is MGHRA and CDR2 is YSYEKL in the germline V gene. The CDR3 consists of 15 residues. The junction had 7 bases not matched to a gene; V was cut back by 6 bases and J by 2 bases. The DNA for the CDR3 is TGCGCCAGCAGGCCCGGACTAGCGGAGACCTACGAGCAGTACTTC. Translated: CASRPGLAETYEQYF.

V usage is TRBV11-2 and J usage is TRBJ2-4; 8 nucleotides align to TRBD2. With 10 bases clipped from V and 3 bases from J, the junction kept 8 bases outside the gene matches. Germline V gives CDR1 SGHAT, CDR2 FQNNGV. The CDR3 loop spans 14 amino acids. The CDR3 loop reads CATARAGGKNIQYF. The CDR3 nucleotides read TGTGCCACCGCTAGGGCGGGGGGCAAAAACATTCAGTACTTC. Variable domain in full (rest from reference TRBV11-2 and TRBJ2-4): EAGVAQSPRYKIIEKRQSVAFWCNPISGHATLYWYQQILGQGPKLLIQFQNNGVVDDSQLPKDRFSAERLKGVDSTLKIQPAKLEDSAVYLCATARAGGKNIQYFGAGTRLSVL.

The CDR3 DNA reads TGTGCCAGCAGCGTAGCCTCCGGGGGAGCGGGGGGGCCAGTCGATGAGCAGTTCTTC. Amino acids: CASSVASGGAGGPVDEQFF. The chain joins TRBV9 to TRBJ2-1; 10 bases fit TRBD2. The CDR3 loop spans 19 amino acids. Trimming cost V 0 bases and J 8 bases; bases outside gene matches: 17. Germline loops: CDR1 SGDLS, CDR2 YYNGEE.

V usage is TRBV7-9 and J usage is TRBJ2-7; 9 bases match TRBD1. Per the germline V gene, CDR1 is SEHNR and CDR2 is FQNEAQ (reference sequence). V lost 2 bases to trimming and J lost 0 bases; unmatched junction nucleotides: 2. The CDR3 is made up of 15 amino acids. In DNA form, the CDR3 reads TGTGCCAGCAGCTTAAGACAGGGGGGCTCCTACGAGCAGTACTTC. Translated, it gives CASSLRQGGSYEQYF.

The V call is TRBV5-1, the J call TRBJ2-7; 9 positions agree with TRBD1. J lost 2 bases, V lost 0 bases, and 3 bases had no gene match. The CDR3 is 15 amino acids. Germline loops: CDR1 SGHRS, CDR2 YFSETQ. CDR3 protein: CASSLGGQGTYEQYF. In nucleotides, the CDR3 is TGCGCCAGCAGCTTGGGAGGACAGGGGACCTACGAGCAGTACTTC. The variable domain in full, with the rest retrieved from reference TRBV5-1 and TRBJ2-7, is KAGVTQTPRYLIKTRGQQVTLSCSPISGHRSVSWYQQTPGQGLQFLFEYFSETQRNKGNFPGRFSGRQFSNSRSEMNVSTLELGDSALYLCASSLGGQGTYEQYFGPGTRLTVT.

The chain links TRBV27 to TRBJ1-1; 9 nucleotides agree with TRBD1. The trim removed 5 bases at V and 6 bases at J, leaving 10 bases unmatched. The CDR3 totals 15 residues. CDR1 and CDR2 (germline): MNHEY, SMNVEV (reference sequence). This CDR3 reads CASSPYGQGSPEAFF. The DNA for the CDR3 is TGTGCCAGCAGTCCATATGGACAGGGGTCTCCTGAAGCTTTCTTT.

The rearrangement uses TRBV18 and TRBJ1-1; TRBD1 agrees at 7 bases. Germline V gives CDR1 KGHSH, CDR2 LQKENI. The CDR3 is 14 amino acids. V gave up 3 bases and J gave up 5 bases; unmatched junction bases: 6. CDR3 amino acids: CASSPSGGETEAFF. Written as DNA, the CDR3 is TGTGCCAGCTCACCCTCAGGGGGTGAAACTGAAGCTTTCTTT.

This chain uses TRBV18 with TRBJ1-5; the D is unclear. CDR1 KGHSH and CDR2 LQKENI come from the germline V gene. The V gene lost 6 bases and the J gene lost 1 base, with 7 bases spanning the gap. The CDR3 runs to 13 residues. In DNA form, the CDR3 reads TGTGCCAGCTCGACTTTGAGCAATCAGCCCCAGCATTTT. Protein: CASSTLSNQPQHF.

The chain combines TRBV19 with TRBJ1-1; D unresolved. This CDR3 has 15 amino acids. The ends were cut back, 4 bases at V and 5 bases at J, with 17 bases in the middle. CDR1 LNHDA and CDR2 SQIVND come from the germline V gene (reference sequence). The CDR3 spells CASSRPSGPGTEAFF. Here the CDR3 DNA reads TGTGCCAGTAGTAGGCCCTCGGGCCCGGGGACTGAAGCTTTCTTT.

The chain links TRBV6-5 to TRBJ2-1; D gene uncertain. The V gene's germline CDR1 is MNHEY and CDR2 SVGAGI. The CDR3 runs 16 residues. The V end lost 4 bases, the J end lost 0 bases, and 13 bases lay between the germline ends. The CDR3 region has the DNA TGTGCCAGCAGTTCTGGGCAGACACGCTCCTACAATGAGCAGTTCTTC. Its protein is CASSSGQTRSYNEQFF.

The V call is TRBV6-5, the J call TRBJ2-5, with 14 positions matching TRBD2. V lost 5 bases to trimming and J lost 4 bases; unmatched junction nucleotides: 3. CDR3 size: 15 residues. Germline CDR1 and CDR2: MNHEY and SVGAGI. CDR3 nucleotides: TGTGCCAGCAGTACGACTAGCGGGGGGGCAGAGACCCAGTACTTC. Residues: CASSTTSGGAETQYF.

This clone showed up just once. J is TRBJ1-6 and V is TRBV9, with D possibly matching TRBD1 (5 bases). Looked up from germline, CDR1 is SGDLS and CDR2 is YYNGEE. The length of the CDR3 is 15 residues. Trimming stripped 3 bases from V and 7 bases from J, with 14 bases between. CDR3 in amino acids: CASSAQIQENSPLHF. The CDR3 DNA is TGTGCCAGCAGCGCCCAAATACAGGAGAATTCACCCCTCCACTTT.

The chain employs TRBV6-5 and TRBJ1-6, with a possible D match to TRBD1 (5 bases). The CDR3 loop spans 14 amino acids. Germline V lookup: CDR1 MNHEY, CDR2 SVGAGI. Between the trimmed V and J ends, which lost 5 bases and 9 bases, there was a span of 14 bases. The CDR3 sequence is CASSLRREGSPLHF. Written as DNA, the CDR3 is TGTGCCAGCAGTCTTCGCAGGGAGGGTTCACCCCTCCACTTT.

The chain joins TRBV9 to TRBJ1-6; D ambiguous. V dropped 4 bases and J dropped 7 bases, with 21 bases sitting between them. This CDR3 comprises 17 residues. Germline CDR1 is SGDLS and CDR2 is YYNGEE. The CDR3 bases are TGTGCCAGCAGCCCCGGGGATCGGGGAGCGACAAATTCACCCCTCCACTTT. This sequence encodes CASSPGDRGATNSPLHF.

This chain uses TRBV13 with TRBJ2-5, with 12 bases aligning to TRBD1. The CDR3 runs to 15 residues. The ends lost 3 bases at V and 4 bases at J; junction bases unmatched: 3. Germline V CDR1 and CDR2: PRHDT, FYEKMQ (reference sequence). The CDR3 bases are TGTGCCAGCAGCTTGGGACAGGGGGCTGGAGAGACCCAGTACTTC. This encodes CASSLGQGAGETQYF.

The chain uses TRBV3-1 (or the pseudogene TRBV3-2) and TRBJ1-6; D not resolved. Germline CDR1 is LGHDT and CDR2 is YNNKEL (reference sequence). The CDR3 spans 14 residues. Deletions cut 9 bases from V and 7 bases from J, with 16 bases between. CDR3 DNA: TGTGCCAGTAGTCCAAGTTCGGGGAATTCACCCCTCCACTTT. It specifies CASSPSSGNSPLHF.

This clone was counted only a few times. The rearrangement uses TRBV4-1 and TRBJ1-1; D perhaps matches TRBD1 (5 bases). The V end lost 1 base, the J end lost 11 bases, and 23 bases lay between the germline ends. Germline CDR1 reads MGHRA; CDR2 reads YSYEKL. The CDR3 runs to 16 residues. CDR3 loop: CASSQGGGRSVSNAFF. CDR3 coding DNA: TGCGCCAGCAGCCAAGGGGGGGGAAGATCAGTCTCAAACGCTTTCTTT.

This clone has more than one count but fewer than ten. This chain joins TRBV4-1 and TRBJ2-3; 9 positions match TRBD2. The junction had 21 bases not matched to a gene; V was cut back by 2 bases and J by 6 bases. This CDR3 has 20 residues. CDR1 and CDR2 (germline): MGHRA, YSYEKL. The CDR3 region has the DNA TGCGCCAGCAGCCAAAGAGGGGCACGGGCTACGCGGGGGGGCGCTGATACGCAGTATTTT. Translated: CASSQRGARATRGGADTQYF.